The rows below give T cell receptor beta chains drawn from one sample of a study of shared clonotypes between healthy human individuals. Libraries were prepared by immunoSEQ multiplex PCR; TCRdb keeps only in-frame clonotypes and omits some of them. The sample holds under 150,000 clones; around 71% are singletons and the top ten take approximately 23%. Sequenced: memory CD8+ T cells sorted from blood. The receptors come from a woman aged 25-40 years in good health. Each CDR3 is given with its conserved first and last residue. A D gene is named only where the DNA matches it firmly. Clone size, where shown, is once, few, many, or a class for clones that have expanded.

TRBD2	NA	TRBV28	TRBJ2-7	TGTGCCAGCAGTTTAACTGGGGGGGGAATTCACGAGCAGTACTTC	CASSLTGGGIHEQYF
NA	few	TRBV7-6	TRBJ2-2	TGTGCCAGCAGTCTAGGGGCCACCGGGGAGCTGTTTTTT	CASSLGATGELFF
TRBD1	NA	TRBV6-5	TRBJ2-7	TGTGCCAGCAGCCTATATCCGACAGGGCTCGAGCAGTACTTC	CASSLYPTGLEQYF
TRBD2	many	TRBV15	TRBJ2-1	TGTGCCACCAGCAGGCTGACTAGCGGGATTCCCCCTGAGCAGTTCTTC	CATSRLTSGIPPEQFF
NA	NA	TRBV6-1	TRBJ2-7	TGTGCCAGCAGTGAGGAGGTGATTTCCTACGAGCAGTACTTC	CASSEEVISYEQYF
NA	NA	TRBV13	TRBJ1-2	TGTGCCAGCAGTCGGGACACCCGGAATGGCTACACCTTC	CASSRDTRNGYTF
TRBD1	NA	TRBV7-2	TRBJ1-2	TGTGCCAGCAGCCCCTACGACAGGGTTAGCTACACCTTC	CASSPYDRVSYTF
TRBD1	NA	TRBV19	TRBJ2-3	TGTGCCAGGAGGGGGCTAGAAGTCCGCACAGATACGCAGTATTTT	CARRGLEVRTDTQYF
NA	NA	TRBV27	TRBJ1-1	TGTGCCAGCAGAGTGACGGTGAACACTGAAGCTTTCTTT	CASRVTVNTEAFF
NA	few	TRBV19	TRBJ2-7	TGTGCCAGTAGTATAAACCCGAATAACGAGCAGTACTTC	CASSINPNNEQYF
NA	NA	TRBV6-9	TRBJ2-1	TGTGCCAGCGGAGCTTACTACAATGAGCAGTTCTTC	CASGAYYNEQFF
NA	NA	TRBV10-1	TRBJ1-1	TGCGCCAGCAGGCCAGGCGGACTGAACACTGAAGCTTTCTTT	CASRPGGLNTEAFF
NA	NA	TRBV7-9	TRBJ1-5	TGTGCCAGCAGCTTAGATGGGTTTCAGCCCCAGCATTTT	CASSLDGFQPQHF
TRBD1	NA	TRBV7-8	TRBJ2-3	TGTGCCAGCAGCTTCGGGACAGGACGGAATACGCAGTATTTT	CASSFGTGRNTQYF
NA	NA	TRBV29-1	TRBJ2-1	TGCAGCGTTGAGAGTAGGGGGGGCAATGAGCAGTTCTTC	CSVESRGGNEQFF
NA	NA	TRBV27	TRBJ1-2	TGTGCCAGCAGCCTAACGGCGTTGGCAGGTAGGGGCTACACCTTC	CASSLTALAGRGYTF
NA	few	TRBV28	TRBJ1-5	TGTGCCAGCAGTTTATATCCAGGGTTCATTCAGCCCCAGCATTTT	CASSLYPGFIQPQHF
TRBD2	many	TRBV2	TRBJ2-7	TGTGCCAGCAGTGAAGTCGCTAGCGGGAGGTTCTACGAGCAGTACTTC	CASSEVASGRFYEQYF
NA	NA	TRBV5-4	TRBJ1-2	TGTGCCAGCAGCTTGGTTGGGGGCTACACCTTC	CASSLVGGYTF
NA	NA	TRBV27	TRBJ2-1	TGTGCCAGCAGCTCTGTTGTCGATGAGCAGTTCTTC	CASSSVVDEQFF
NA	NA	TRBV6-6	TRBJ2-7	TGTGCCAGCAGCCCCGGGGGACCCTACGAGCAGTACTTC	CASSPGGPYEQYF
NA	NA	TRBV15	TRBJ2-7	TGTGCCATCGGCAGGGGTCCCGACGGGAGCGTGTACGAGCAGTACTTC	CAIGRGPDGSVYEQYF